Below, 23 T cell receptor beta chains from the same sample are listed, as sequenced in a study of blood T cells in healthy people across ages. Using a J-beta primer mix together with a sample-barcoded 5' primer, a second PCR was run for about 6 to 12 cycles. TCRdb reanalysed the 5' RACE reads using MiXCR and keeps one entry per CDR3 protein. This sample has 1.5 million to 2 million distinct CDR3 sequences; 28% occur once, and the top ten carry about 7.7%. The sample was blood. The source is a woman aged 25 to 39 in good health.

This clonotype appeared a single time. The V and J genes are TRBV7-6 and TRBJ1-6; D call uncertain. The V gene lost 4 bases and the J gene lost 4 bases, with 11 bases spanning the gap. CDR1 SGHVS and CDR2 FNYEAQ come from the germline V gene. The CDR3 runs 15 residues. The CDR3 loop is CASSSSGRYNSPLHF. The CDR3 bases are TGTGCCAGCAGCTCCTCGGGGAGATATAATTCACCCCTCCACTTT.

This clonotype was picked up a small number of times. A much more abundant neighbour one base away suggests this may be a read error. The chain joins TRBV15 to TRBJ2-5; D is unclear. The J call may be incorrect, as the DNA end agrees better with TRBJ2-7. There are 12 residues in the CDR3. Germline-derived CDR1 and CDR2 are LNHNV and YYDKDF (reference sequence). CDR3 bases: TGTGCCACCAGCAGAGAACGCTACGAGCAGTACTTC. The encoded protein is CATSRERYEQYF.

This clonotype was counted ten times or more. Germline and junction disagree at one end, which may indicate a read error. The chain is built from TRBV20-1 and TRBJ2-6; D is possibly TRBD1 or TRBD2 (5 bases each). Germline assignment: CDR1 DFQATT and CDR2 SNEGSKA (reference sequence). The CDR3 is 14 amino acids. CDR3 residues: CSARGVSGANVLTF. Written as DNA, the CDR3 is TGCAGTGCGAGAGGGGTATCTGGGGCCAACGTCCTGACTTTC.

The CDR3 nucleotides read TGTGCCAGCAGTTTATATGCTAGGCTCTACGAGCAGTACTTC. Protein: CASSLYARLYEQYF. The rearrangement uses TRBV27 and TRBJ2-7; D gene unclear. Germline CDR1 reads MNHEY; CDR2 reads SMNVEV (reference sequence). V lost 1 base and J lost 3, with 10 bases in between. The CDR3 is 14 amino acids.

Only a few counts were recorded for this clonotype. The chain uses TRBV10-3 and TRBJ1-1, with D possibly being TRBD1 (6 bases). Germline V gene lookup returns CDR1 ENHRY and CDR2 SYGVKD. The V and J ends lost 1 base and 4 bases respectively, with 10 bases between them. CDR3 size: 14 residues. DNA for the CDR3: TGTGCCATCAGTGAGTGGATGGGGGCCACTGAAGCTTTCTTT. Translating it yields CAISEWMGATEAFF.

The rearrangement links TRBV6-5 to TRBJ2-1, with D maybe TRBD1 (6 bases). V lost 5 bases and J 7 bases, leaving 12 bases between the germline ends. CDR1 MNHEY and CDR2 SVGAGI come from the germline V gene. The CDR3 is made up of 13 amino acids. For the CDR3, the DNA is TGTGCCAGCAGTCCCTCTGGACAGAATGAGCAGTTCTTC. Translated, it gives CASSPSGQNEQFF.

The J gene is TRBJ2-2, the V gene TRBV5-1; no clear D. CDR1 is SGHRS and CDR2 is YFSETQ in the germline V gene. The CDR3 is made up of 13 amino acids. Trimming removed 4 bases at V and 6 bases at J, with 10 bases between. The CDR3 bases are TGCGCCAGCAGCCCCCAATCGGCCGGGGAGCTGTTTTTT. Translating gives CASSPQSAGELFF.

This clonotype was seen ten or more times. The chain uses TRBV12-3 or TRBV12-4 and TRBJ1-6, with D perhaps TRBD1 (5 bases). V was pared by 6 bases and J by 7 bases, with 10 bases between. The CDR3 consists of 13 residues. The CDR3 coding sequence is TGTGCCAGCAGGGATGGGGGGAATTCACCCCTCCACTTT. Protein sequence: CASRDGGNSPLHF.

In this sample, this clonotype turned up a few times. The chain's CDR3 is CASSLYAGQGGEQYF. Here the CDR3 DNA reads TGTGCCAGCAGCCTTTACGCGGGACAGGGGGGTGAGCAGTACTTC. The rearrangement uses TRBV14 and TRBJ2-7; 11 bases match TRBD1. The J segment lost 7 bases and the V segment lost 4 bases, leaving 9 bases of the junction unmatched. The length of the CDR3 is 15 residues. Germline V gene lookup returns CDR1 SGHDN and CDR2 FVKESK.

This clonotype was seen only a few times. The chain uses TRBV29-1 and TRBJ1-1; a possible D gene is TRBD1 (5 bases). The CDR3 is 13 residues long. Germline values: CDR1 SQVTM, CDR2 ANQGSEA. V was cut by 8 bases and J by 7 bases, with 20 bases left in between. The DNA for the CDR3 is TGCAGCCCTTACCCAGGGAATTACGGTGAAGCTTTCTTT. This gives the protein CSPYPGNYGEAFF.

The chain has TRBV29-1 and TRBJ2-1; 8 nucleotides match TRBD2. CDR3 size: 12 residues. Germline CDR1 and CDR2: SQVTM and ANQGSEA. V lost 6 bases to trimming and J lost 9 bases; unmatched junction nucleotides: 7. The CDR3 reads CSVGGAGIEQFF. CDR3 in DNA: TGCAGCGTCGGGGGGGCGGGCATTGAGCAGTTCTTC.

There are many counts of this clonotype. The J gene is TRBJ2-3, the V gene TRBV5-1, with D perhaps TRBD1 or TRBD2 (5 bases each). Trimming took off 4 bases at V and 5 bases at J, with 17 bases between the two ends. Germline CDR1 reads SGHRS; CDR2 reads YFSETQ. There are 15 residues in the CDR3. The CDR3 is CASSAGRLAGDTQYF. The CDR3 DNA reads TGCGCCAGCAGCGCAGGGCGGCTAGCAGGAGATACGCAGTATTTT.

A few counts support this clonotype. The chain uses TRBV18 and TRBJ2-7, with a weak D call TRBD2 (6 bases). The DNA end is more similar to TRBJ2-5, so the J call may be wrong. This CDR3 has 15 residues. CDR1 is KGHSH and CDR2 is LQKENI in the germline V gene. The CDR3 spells CASSIGGRQQETQYF. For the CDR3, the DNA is TGTGCCAGCTCCATAGGAGGGCGGCAGCAAGAGACCCAGTACTTC.

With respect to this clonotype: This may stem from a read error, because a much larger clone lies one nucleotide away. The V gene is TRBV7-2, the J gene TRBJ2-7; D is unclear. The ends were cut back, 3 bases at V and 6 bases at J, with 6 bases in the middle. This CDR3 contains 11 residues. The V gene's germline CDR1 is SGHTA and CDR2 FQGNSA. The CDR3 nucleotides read TGTGCCAGCAGCTTCCAGATCGAGCAGTACTTC. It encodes CASSFQIEQYF.

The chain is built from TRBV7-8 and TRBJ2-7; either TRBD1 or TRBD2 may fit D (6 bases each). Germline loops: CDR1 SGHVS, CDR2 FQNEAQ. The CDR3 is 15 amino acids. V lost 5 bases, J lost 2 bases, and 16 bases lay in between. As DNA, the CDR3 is TGTGCCAGCAGCCAATTAACAGGGACTCCCTACGAGCAGTACTTC. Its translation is CASSQLTGTPYEQYF.

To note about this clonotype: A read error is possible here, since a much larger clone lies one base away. The CDR3 protein is CASTGDSSGANVLTF. CDR3 nucleotides: TGTGCCAGCACCGGCGACAGCTCTGGGGCCAACGTCCTGACTTTC. J is TRBJ2-6 and V is TRBV2; D may be TRBD1 (5 bases). The CDR3 is made up of 15 amino acids. Trimming stripped 7 bases from V and 0 bases from J, with 10 bases between. CDR1 is SNHLY, CDR2 FYNNEI, per germline.

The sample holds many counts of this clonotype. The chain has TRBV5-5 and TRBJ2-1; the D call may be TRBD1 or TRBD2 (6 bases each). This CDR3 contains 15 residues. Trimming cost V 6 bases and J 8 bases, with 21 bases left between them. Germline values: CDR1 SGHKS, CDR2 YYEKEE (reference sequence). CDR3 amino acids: CASTYRVPGGYEQFF. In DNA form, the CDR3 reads TGTGCCAGCACCTATCGGGTCCCCGGGGGCTATGAGCAGTTCTTC.

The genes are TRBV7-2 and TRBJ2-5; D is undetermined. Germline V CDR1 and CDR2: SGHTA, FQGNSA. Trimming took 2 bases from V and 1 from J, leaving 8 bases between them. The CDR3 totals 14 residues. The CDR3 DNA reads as TGTGCCAGCAGCTTACAAGTCACCCAAGAGACCCAGTACTTC. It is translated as CASSLQVTQETQYF.

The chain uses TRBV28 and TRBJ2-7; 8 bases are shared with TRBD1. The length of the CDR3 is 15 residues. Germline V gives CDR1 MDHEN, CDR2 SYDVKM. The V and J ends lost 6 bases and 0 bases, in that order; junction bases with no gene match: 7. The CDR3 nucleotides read TGTGCCAGCAGCTCTCGACAGGGGAGCTCCTACGAGCAGTACTTC. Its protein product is CASSSRQGSSYEQYF.

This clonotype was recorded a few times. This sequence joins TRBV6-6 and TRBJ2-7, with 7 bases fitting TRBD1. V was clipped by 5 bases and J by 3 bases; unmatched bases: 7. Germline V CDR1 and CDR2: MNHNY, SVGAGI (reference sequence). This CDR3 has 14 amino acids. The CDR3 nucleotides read TGTGCCAGCAGTCGAGGGACAGATTACTACGAGCAGTACTTC. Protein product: CASSRGTDYYEQYF.

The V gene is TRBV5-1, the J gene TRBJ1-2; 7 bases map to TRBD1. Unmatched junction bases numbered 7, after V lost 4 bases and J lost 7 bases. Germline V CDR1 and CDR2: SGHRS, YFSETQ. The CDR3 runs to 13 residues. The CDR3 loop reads CASSQTGDCGYTF. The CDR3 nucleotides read TGCGCCAGCAGCCAAACAGGGGACTGTGGCTACACCTTC.

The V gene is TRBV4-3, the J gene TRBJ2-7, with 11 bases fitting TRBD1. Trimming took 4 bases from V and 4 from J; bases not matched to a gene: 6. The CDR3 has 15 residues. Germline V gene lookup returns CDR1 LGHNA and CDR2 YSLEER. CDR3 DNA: TGCGCCAGCAGCCCAACGGACAGGGGGCCGTACGAGCAGTACTTC. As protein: CASSPTDRGPYEQYF.

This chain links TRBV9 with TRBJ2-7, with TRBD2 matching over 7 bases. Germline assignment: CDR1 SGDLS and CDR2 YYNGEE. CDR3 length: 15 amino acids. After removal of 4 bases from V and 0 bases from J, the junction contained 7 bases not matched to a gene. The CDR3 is CASSRDYPSSYEQYF. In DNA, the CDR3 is TGTGCCAGCAGCCGGGACTACCCGAGCTCCTACGAGCAGTACTTC.